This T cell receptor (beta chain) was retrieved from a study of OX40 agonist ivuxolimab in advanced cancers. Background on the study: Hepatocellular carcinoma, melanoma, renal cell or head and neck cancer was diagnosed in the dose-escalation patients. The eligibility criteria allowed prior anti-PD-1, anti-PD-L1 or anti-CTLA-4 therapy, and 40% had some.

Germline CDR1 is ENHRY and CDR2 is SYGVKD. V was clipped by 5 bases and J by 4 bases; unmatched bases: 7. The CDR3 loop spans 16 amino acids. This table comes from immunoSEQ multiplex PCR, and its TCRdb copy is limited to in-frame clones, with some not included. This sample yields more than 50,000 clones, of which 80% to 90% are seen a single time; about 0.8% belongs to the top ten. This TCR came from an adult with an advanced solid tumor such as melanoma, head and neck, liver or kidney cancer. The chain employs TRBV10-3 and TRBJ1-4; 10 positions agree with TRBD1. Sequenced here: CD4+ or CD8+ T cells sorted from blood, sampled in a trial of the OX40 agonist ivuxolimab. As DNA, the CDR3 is TGTGCCATCAGTCTGGACAGGGGGAATGGTAATGAAAAACTGTTTTTT. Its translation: CAISLDRGNGNEKLFF.